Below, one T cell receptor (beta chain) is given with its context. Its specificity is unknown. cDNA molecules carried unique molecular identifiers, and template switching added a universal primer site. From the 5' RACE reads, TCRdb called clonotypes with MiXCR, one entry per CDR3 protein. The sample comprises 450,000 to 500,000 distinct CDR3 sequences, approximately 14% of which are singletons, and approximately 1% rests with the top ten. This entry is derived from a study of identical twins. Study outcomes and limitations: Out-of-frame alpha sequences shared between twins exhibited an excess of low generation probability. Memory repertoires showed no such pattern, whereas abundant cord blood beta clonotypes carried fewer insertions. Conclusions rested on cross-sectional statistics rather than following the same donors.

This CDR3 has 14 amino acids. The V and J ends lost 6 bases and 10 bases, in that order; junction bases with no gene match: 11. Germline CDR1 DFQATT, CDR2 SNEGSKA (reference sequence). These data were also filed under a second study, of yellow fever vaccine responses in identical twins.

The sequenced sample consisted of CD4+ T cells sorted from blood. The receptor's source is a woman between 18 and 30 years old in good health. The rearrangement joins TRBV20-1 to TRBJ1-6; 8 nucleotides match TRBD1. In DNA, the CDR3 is TGCAGTGCCCTTACAGGGGGAAGGAAATCACCCCTCCACTTT. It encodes CSALTGGRKSPLHF.